This passage covers 14 T cell receptor beta chains from one sample sequenced in a study of cytomegalovirus exposure and HLA in healthy donors. The PCR made use of 60 Vbeta and 13 Jbeta primers. Assay: immunoSEQ multiplex PCR; the TCRdb copy retains only in-frame clones and omits some. The sample records over 150,000 clones, roughly three quarters being singletons. The sequenced sample was PBMCs. The receptors were sampled from a man in his sixties in good health and CMV-seronegative.

The chain combines TRBV9 with TRBJ2-2; D might be TRBD2 (6 bases). CDR1 and CDR2 (germline): SGDLS, YYNGEE. This CDR3 has 15 amino acids. V dropped 3 bases and J dropped 1 base, with 10 bases sitting between them. The CDR3 DNA sequence: TGTGCCAGCAGCGCCGGGGGTGGGAACACCGGGGAGCTGTTTTTT. The encoded protein is CASSAGGGNTGELFF.

The chain carries TRBV7-8 and TRBJ1-3; TRBD1 aligns across 8 bases. Per the germline V gene, CDR1 is SGHVS and CDR2 is FQNEAQ. The V segment lost 5 bases and the J segment 1 base; nucleotides outside the gene matches: 13. This CDR3 has 18 amino acids. The CDR3 sequence is CASSTPRGQVLSGNTIYF. CDR3 DNA: TGTGCCAGCAGCACACCCAGGGGGCAGGTTCTTTCTGGAAACACCATATATTTT.

This clone was seen a handful of times. This chain uses TRBV7-2 with TRBJ1-2; no firm D call. This CDR3 comprises 15 residues. In germline, CDR1 is SGHTA, CDR2 FQGNSA. V was trimmed by 4 bases and J by 3 bases, leaving 15 bases between them. In DNA form, the CDR3 reads TGTGCCAGCAGCTCCGGCAGAGGCCTTGACTATGGCTACACCTTC. It encodes CASSSGRGLDYGYTF.

This chain joins TRBV7-9 and TRBJ2-5; TRBD2 agrees at 7 bases. Germline-derived CDR1 and CDR2 are SEHNR and FQNEAQ (reference sequence). The CDR3 spans 15 residues. J lost 4 bases, V lost 1 base, and 6 bases had no gene match. CDR3 coding DNA: TGTGCCAGCAGCTTAGGGGCGGGAGACGTAGAGACCCAGTACTTC. Amino acid sequence: CASSLGAGDVETQYF.

This chain connects TRBV5-6 to TRBJ2-3, with TRBD2 as a possible D gene (6 bases). The germline V gene has CDR1 SGHDT and CDR2 YYEEEE. The V gene lost 4 bases and the J gene lost 5 bases, with 14 bases spanning the gap. The length of the CDR3 is 14 residues. The CDR3 loop reads CASSRGWGRDTQYF. CDR3 nucleotide sequence: TGTGCCAGCAGCCGGGGGTGGGGGAGAGATACGCAGTATTTT.

The rearrangement joins TRBV7-8 to TRBJ1-4; 7 nucleotides align to TRBD1. Germline lookup yields CDR1 SGHVS and CDR2 FQNEAQ. CDR3 size: 13 residues. With V trimmed by 6 bases and J by 5 bases, 3 bases remained unmatched. The CDR3 DNA reads TGTGCCAGCAGGCAGGGGGGAAATGAAAAACTGTTTTTT. Translated: CASRQGGNEKLFF.

The chain links TRBV11-2 to TRBJ1-3; tentatively, D is TRBD1 (5 bases). The V end lost 8 bases, the J end lost 2 bases, and 16 bases lay between the germline ends. This CDR3 spans 15 amino acids. Per germline, CDR1 SGHAT and CDR2 FQNNGV. CDR3 nucleotides: TGTGCCAGCGGCCCGCGTAGCAGGGCTGGAAACACCATATATTTT. It specifies CASGPRSRAGNTIYF.

The J gene is TRBJ1-1, the V gene TRBV27; D ambiguous. V was trimmed by 1 base and J by 3 bases, leaving 9 bases between them. This CDR3 spans 14 amino acids. From germline, CDR1 is MNHEY and CDR2 SMNVEV (reference sequence). The CDR3 spells CASSLLRGDTEAFF. In DNA form, the CDR3 reads TGTGCCAGCAGTTTATTACGGGGAGACACTGAAGCTTTCTTT.

A few counts support this clone. This sequence joins TRBV27 and TRBJ2-5, with TRBD1 matching 9 bases. Germline V gives CDR1 MNHEY, CDR2 SMNVEV (reference sequence). The CDR3 contains 15 residues. Trimming cost V 3 bases and J 5 bases; bases outside gene matches: 7. CDR3: CASSFLTGGKETQYF. For the CDR3, the DNA is TGTGCCAGCAGTTTCCTGACAGGGGGAAAGGAGACCCAGTACTTC.

This clone was seen a single time. This chain joins TRBV6-1 and TRBJ2-1, with a weak D call TRBD1 (6 bases). This CDR3 has 17 amino acids. The germline gives CDR1 MNHNS, CDR2 SASEGT. Trimming cost V 1 base and J 5 bases, with 18 bases left between them. CDR3 amino acids: CASSEVVGAGKNNEQFF. The CDR3 DNA is TGTGCCAGCAGTGAAGTGGTGGGGGCAGGGAAGAACAATGAGCAGTTCTTC.

The rearrangement links TRBV5-4 to TRBJ2-5; TRBD1 matches 7 bases. The length of the CDR3 is 16 residues. CDR1 SGHNT and CDR2 YYREEE come from the germline V gene (reference sequence). The ends lost 2 bases at V and 2 bases at J; junction bases unmatched: 9. CDR3 nucleotide sequence: TGTGCCAGCAGCTTCCGGGCGGGCAGGGGGCAAGAGACCCAGTACTTC. It is translated as CASSFRAGRGQETQYF. Looking up the rest from reference TRBV5-4 and TRBJ2-5 gives the full variable domain: ETGVTQSPTHLIKTRGQQVTLRCSSQSGHNTVSWYQQALGQGPQFIFQYYREEENGRGNFPPRFSGLQFPNYSSELNVNALELDDSALYLCASSFRAGRGQETQYFGPGTRLLVL.

This sequence joins TRBV9 and TRBJ2-5; TRBD1 matches 7 bases. This CDR3 spans 14 amino acids. The V segment lost 3 bases and the J segment 2 bases; nucleotides outside the gene matches: 4. Germline loops: CDR1 SGDLS, CDR2 YYNGEE. The CDR3 region is CASSAIQGQETQYF. As DNA, the CDR3 is TGTGCCAGCAGCGCCATACAGGGGCAAGAGACCCAGTACTTC.

This clone was counted a few times. The chain is built from TRBV5-1 and TRBJ2-5; the match to TRBD1 covers 9 bases. Germline lookup yields CDR1 SGHRS and CDR2 YFSETQ. The trim removed 4 bases at V and 4 bases at J, leaving 8 bases unmatched. The CDR3 totals 15 residues. For the CDR3, the DNA is TGCGCCAGCAGCATATCACAGGGGGCGGGAGAGACCCAGTACTTC. Its protein is CASSISQGAGETQYF.

V and J are TRBV6-5 and TRBJ2-7, with 9 bases that match TRBD1. This CDR3 has 14 amino acids. The germline V gene encodes CDR1 MNHEY and CDR2 SVGAGI. J gave up 1 base and V 6 bases, and 4 bases lay outside the gene matches. The CDR3 reads CASRSGTGSYEQYF. CDR3 coding DNA: TGTGCCAGCAGGTCCGGGACAGGGTCCTACGAGCAGTACTTC.